This is a list of T cell receptor beta chains from one sample in a study of blood T cell repertoires in COVID-19. Sequencing was performed with immunoSEQ multiplex PCR; in TCRdb, only in-frame clones are kept and a portion is missing. Of 260,000 or so clones detected, 75% to 85% appear once; the ten largest clones hold 6% to 8%. The sample consisted of peripheral blood. The receptors were sampled from a woman at least 80 years old with COVID-19, enrolled during active disease. Both conserved end residues are part of each CDR3. The D gene is left open where the match is weak. Some rows mark clone size as missing; the rest say once, few, many or name a class of expanded clone.

. | . | TRBJ1-4 | TRBV6-5 | TGTGCCAGCAGTTACAGCGGGGGGAAAAATGAAAAACTGTTTTTT | CASSYSGGKNEKLFF
. | . | TRBJ1-6 | TRBV7-9 | TGTGCCAGCAGACCAGGATATAATAATTCACCCCTCCACTTT | CASRPGYNNSPLHF
. | . | TRBJ1-6 | TRBV2 | TGTGCCGGACGGACAGAGAATTCACCCCTCCACTTT | CAGRTENSPLHF
. | TRBD2 | TRBJ2-5 | TRBV2 | TGTGCCAGCAAGAGTAGCGGGGGGGGGACCCAGTACTTC | CASKSSGGGTQYF
. | TRBD1 | TRBJ2-7 | TRBV9 | TGTGCCAGCAGCTACCGGGACAGGGGATACGAGCAGTACTTC | CASSYRDRGYEQYF
. | . | TRBJ2-5 | TRBV10-1 | TGCGCCAGCAGCACACGGACAAGTAGGGAGACCCAGTACTTC | CASSTRTSRETQYF
. | TRBD1 | TRBJ1-2 | TRBV28 | TGTGCCAGCAGCAGGGGACAGGGGATCTATGGCTACACCTTC | CASSRGQGIYGYTF
. | TRBD1 | TRBJ1-3 | TRBV6-6 | TGTGCCAGCAGCAAGAGGGACAGGGGGCTCTCAAACACCATATATTTT | CASSKRDRGLSNTIYF
. | . | TRBJ2-1 | TRBV5-6 | TGTGCCAGCAGCTTGGGGCTAGCCCATGAGCAGTTCTTC | CASSLGLAHEQFF
. | TRBD1 | TRBJ2-7 | TRBV6-5 | TGTGCCGACACCCGGGACAGGGACTACGAGCAGTACTTC | CADTRDRDYEQYF
few | . | TRBJ1-5 | TRBV6-1 | TGTGCCAGCAGTGATAGACAGCAGACCCTAAATCAGCCCCAGCATTTT | CASSDRQQTLNQPQHF
. | . | TRBJ1-4 | TRBV14 | TGTGCCAGCAGCCAAGATCTCAAGGGGAAAGATGAAAAACTGTTTTTT | CASSQDLKGKDEKLFF
. | . | TRBJ1-1 | TRBV7-7 | TGTGCTAGCAGCTTAGTATTGAACACTGAAGCTTTCTTT | CASSLVLNTEAFF
. | . | TRBJ1-1 | TRBV13 | TGTGCCAGCAAAAGACCTTCGGGGAACACTGAAGCTTTCTTT | CASKRPSGNTEAFF
. | TRBD2 | TRBJ2-3 | TRBV6-2/TRBV6-3 | TGTGCCAGCAGTACCAGCTTCCGACTAGCGGGAAGCACAGATACGCAGTATTTT | CASSTSFRLAGSTDTQYF
. | . | TRBJ2-6 | TRBV3-1/TRBV3-2 | TGTGCCAGCAGCCAACACGGGGGAGCTGGGGCCAACGTCCTGACTTTC | CASSQHGGAGANVLTF
. | TRBD1 | TRBJ1-2 | TRBV2 | TGTGCCAGCAGTGAAGCTCAGGGGGCACGGGGCTACACCTTC | CASSEAQGARGYTF
. | . | TRBJ2-5 | TRBV3-1/TRBV3-2 | TGTGCCAGCTGTTGGGTCGGGGAGACCCAGTACTTC | CASCWVGETQYF
. | . | TRBJ1-4 | TRBV6-6 | TGTGCCAGCAGCTCCTCCGACAGGAAGAATGAAAAACTGTTTTTT | CASSSSDRKNEKLFF
. | TRBD2 | TRBJ2-7 | TRBV3-1/TRBV3-2 | TGTGCCAGCAGCCCGACCCTGACTAGCGGGAACTACGAGCAGTACTTC | CASSPTLTSGNYEQYF
. | TRBD2 | TRBJ2-6 | TRBV2 | TGTGCCAGCAAAATAGCGGGACGGTCTGGGGCCAACGTCCTGACTTTC | CASKIAGRSGANVLTF
. | TRBD2 | TRBJ2-7 | TRBV10-3 | TGTGCCACCACTAGCGGGAGTTCCTACGAGCAGTACTTC | CATTSGSSYEQYF
. | . | TRBJ1-1 | TRBV7-9 | TGTGCCAGCAGCGTCCCCCGTTTCGGGATTGCGGCAGCTTTCTTT | CASSVPRFGIAAAFF
. | . | TRBJ1-5 | TRBV9 | TGTGCCAGCAGCTCTACAGGGACTAGAGAGCCCCAGCATTTT | CASSSTGTREPQHF
. | . | TRBJ2-1 | TRBV14 | TGTGCCAGCAGCCCCCAGTTTGGGAGCGCGAATGACAATGAGCAGTTCTTC | CASSPQFGSANDNEQFF
. | . | TRBJ1-1 | TRBV9 | TGTGCCAGCAGCGTAAGGGGGGGAGTGAACACTGAAGCTTTCTTT | CASSVRGGVNTEAFF
. | . | TRBJ2-5 | TRBV7-2 | TGTGCCAGCAGAATATATTACGTTTCGGGGAGCTCCCAAGAGACCCAGTACTTC | CASRIYYVSGSSQETQYF
once | . | TRBJ2-5 | TRBV6-6 | TGTGCCAGCAGTTACATCTTCCAAGAGACCCAGTACTTC | CASSYIFQETQYF
. | . | TRBJ1-4 | TRBV11-2 | TGTGCCAGCAGCCGCGTTTACCGGGAAAAACTGTTTTTT | CASSRVYREKLFF
. | . | TRBJ1-2 | TRBV7-2 | TGTGCCAGCAGCCCAACAGGGAACTATGGCTACACCTTC | CASSPTGNYGYTF
. | . | TRBJ2-1 | TRBV18 | TGTGCCAGCTCATCCTCCCACCGGGGGAGCTCCTACAATGAGCAGTTCTTC | CASSSSHRGSSYNEQFF
. | . | TRBJ2-1 | TRBV5-4 | TGTGCCAGCAGCTTTGTAGTAAAGAGCTCCTACAATGAGCAGTTCTTC | CASSFVVKSSYNEQFF
. | . | TRBJ2-7 | TRBV28 | TGTGCCAGCAGTTTTGGAGCGGCCTTACGGGAGCAGTACTTC | CASSFGAALREQYF
. | . | TRBJ2-7 | TRBV28 | TGTGCCAGCAGTTTATCCGGAGTTGGCTCCTACGAGCAGTACTTC | CASSLSGVGSYEQYF
. | . | TRBJ2-3 | TRBV3-1/TRBV3-2 | TGTGCCAGCAGCCAAGTAAGAACGGGGATTAGCACAGATACGCAGTATTTT | CASSQVRTGISTDTQYF
few | TRBD1 | TRBJ2-1 | TRBV28 | TGTGCCAGCAGTCCAGGGACAGGGCTGGACAATGAGCAGTTCTTC | CASSPGTGLDNEQFF
. | TRBD1 | TRBJ1-1 | TRBV7-9 | TGTGCCAGCAGCGTCTCCGGGACAGCTAACGCTGAAGCTTTCTTT | CASSVSGTANAEAFF
. | . | TRBJ1-2 | TRBV29-1 | TGCAGCATTCAAGGGGCGTTGGCCCGGGGTGGCTACACCTTC | CSIQGALARGGYTF
. | TRBD1 | TRBJ2-1 | TRBV18 | TGTGCCAGCTCTCTCTCCCGGGACAGGGTATACAATGAGCAGTTCTTC | CASSLSRDRVYNEQFF
. | TRBD1 | TRBJ1-3 | TRBV19 | TGTGCCAGTAGTTCCGGGACAGGTATCTCTGGAAACACCATATATTTT | CASSSGTGISGNTIYF
. | TRBD1 | TRBJ1-2 | TRBV19 | TGTGCCAGTAGTACGCGACAGGGGGGATTCGATGGCTACACCTTC | CASSTRQGGFDGYTF
. | . | TRBJ1-1 | TRBV28 | TGTGCCAGCCTTCGATTGGGCGCTGAAGCTTTCTTT | CASLRLGAEAFF
few | . | TRBJ1-5 | TRBV5-1 | TGCGCCAGCAGCTTGGAAGGGGGAAATCAGCCCCAGCATTTT | CASSLEGGNQPQHF
. | . | TRBJ2-5 | TRBV5-5 | TGTGCCAGCAGCTTGACCAGCTCGGGAGAGACCCAGTACTTC | CASSLTSSGETQYF
once | TRBD2 | TRBJ2-1 | TRBV7-3 | TGTGCCAGCAGCTTAATAGCGGGGGGCTCCGGTAGCGGTGAGCAGTTCTTC | CASSLIAGGSGSGEQFF
few | TRBD2 | TRBJ2-2 | TRBV6-5 | TGTGCCAGCACCCCTGGCGGGAGAAGTACCGGGGAGCTGTTTTTT | CASTPGGRSTGELFF
. | . | TRBJ1-1 | TRBV7-2 | TGTGCCAGCAGCTCAGATACAGGTGGGAACACTGAAGCTTTCTTT | CASSSDTGGNTEAFF
. | TRBD2 | TRBJ2-7 | TRBV7-2 | TGTGCCTCTCTACTAGCGGGGGGTAACGAGCAGTACTTC | CASLLAGGNEQYF
once | TRBD2 | TRBJ2-7 | TRBV7-2 | TGTGCCAGCAGCTTAGTAGGACTAGCGGGATACGAGCAGTACTTC | CASSLVGLAGYEQYF
. | TRBD2 | TRBJ2-2 | TRBV7-3 | TGTGCCAGCAGCCGCGGTACTAGCGGGAGGGGTCCCGGGGAGCTGTTTTTT | CASSRGTSGRGPGELFF
. | . | TRBJ2-3 | TRBV7-9 | TGTGCCAGTATTGGTAGGTGGCGGGATACGCAGTATTTT | CASIGRWRDTQYF
once | . | TRBJ1-3 | TRBV5-6 | TGTGCCAGCAGCTTGGTACAGGCAGACTCTGGAAACACCATATATTTT | CASSLVQADSGNTIYF
. | TRBD2 | TRBJ2-3 | TRBV27 | TGTGCCAGCGGCGCCACGGGGGTAGCGGGGATCACAGATACGCAGTATTTT | CASGATGVAGITDTQYF
. | . | TRBJ2-1 | TRBV6-2/TRBV6-3 | TGTGCCAGCAGTTACGTAGACTGGGGGGAGAGGACCTACAATGAGCAGTTCTTC | CASSYVDWGERTYNEQFF
. | TRBD2 | TRBJ2-1 | TRBV7-9 | TGTGCCAGCAGCGAAAGGGGACTAGTCTACAATGAGCAGTTCTTC | CASSERGLVYNEQFF
. | . | TRBJ1-2 | TRBV28 | TGTGCCAGCAGTTCACCCGGGGGAGGGGTTAACTATGGCTACACCTTC | CASSSPGGGVNYGYTF
. | TRBD1 | TRBJ2-4 | TRBV19 | TGTGCCAGTAGTTCAATACGCCCGGGACAGGGAGGGGGTTCGGCCAAAAACATTCAGTACTTC | CASSSIRPGQGGGSAKNIQYF
. | TRBD1 | TRBJ1-2 | TRBV28 | TGTGCCAGCCTCCTGGACAGGGGACTTGGCTACACCTTC | CASLLDRGLGYTF
. | TRBD1 | TRBJ1-2 | TRBV19 | TGTGCCAGTAGATCGCCCGGGACAGGGGGCTATGGCTACACCTTC | CASRSPGTGGYGYTF